The rows below give T cell receptor beta chains drawn from one sample of a study of CD8+ T cells in alopecia areata. Data came from immunoSEQ multiplex PCR; TCRdb stores just in-frame clones and leaves some out. The repertoire holds about 200,000 clones, 60% seen once, with approximately 1% in the top ten. Sequences were derived from CD4+ T cells sorted from blood, sampled at week 24, from a patient treated with tofacitinib. The receptors derive from a human donor with alopecia areata. Both conserved end residues are part of each CDR3. The order of the fields is D gene, V gene, clone size, J gene, CDR3 protein, CDR3 DNA. D genes are given only for firm matches. Part of the rows lack a size; the others show once, few, many or a class for expanded clones.

>-|TRBV5-1|few|TRBJ1-2
CASSSGERTSYGYTF
TGCGCCAGCAGCTCGGGGGAGAGGACTTCCTATGGCTACACCTTC
>-|TRBV7-2|many|TRBJ2-2
CASSLVLAGELFF
TGTGCCAGCAGCTTAGTGCTAGCCGGGGAGCTGTTTTTT
>-|TRBV5-1|-|TRBJ1-1
CASSFLGEPNTEAFF
TGCGCCAGCAGCTTCTTGGGGGAGCCGAACACTGAAGCTTTCTTT
>TRBD2|TRBV5-1|-|TRBJ2-7
CASSKTSGYEQYF
TGCGCCAGCAGCAAGACTAGCGGCTACGAGCAGTACTTC
>-|TRBV7-2|-|TRBJ1-1
CASSLLPGGGEAFF
TGTGCCAGCAGCCTACTCCCCGGGGGGGGTGAAGCTTTCTTT
>-|TRBV30|-|TRBJ1-4
CAWSVLTPEKLFF
TGTGCCTGGAGTGTCTTGACACCAGAAAAACTGTTTTTT
>-|TRBV7-2|few|TRBJ2-3
CASSLSSGGGTDTQYF
TGTGCCAGCAGCTTATCATCCGGGGGCGGCACAGATACGCAGTATTTT
>TRBD1|TRBV25-1|-|TRBJ1-2
CASTPDRGYGYTF
TGTGCCAGCACTCCAGACAGGGGCTATGGCTACACCTTC
>TRBD1|TRBV18|-|TRBJ2-7
CASSPDRVVAKQYF
TGTGCCAGCTCACCTGACAGGGTGGTAGCTAAGCAGTACTTC
>-|TRBV7-2|few|TRBJ2-5
CASSLVRFAVQETQYF
TGTGCCAGCAGCTTAGTCCGGTTCGCGGTACAAGAGACCCAGTACTTC
>TRBD1|TRBV6-5|few|TRBJ1-5
CASSPDRANQPQHF
TGTGCCAGCAGTCCCGACAGGGCGAATCAGCCCCAGCATTTT
>TRBD1|TRBV28|few|TRBJ2-7
CASSHGTADYEQYF
TGTGCCAGCAGTCACGGGACAGCGGACTACGAGCAGTACTTC
>-|TRBV27|-|TRBJ1-5
CASSSRQKNQPQHF
TGTGCCAGCAGTTCCAGACAGAAAAATCAGCCCCAGCATTTT
>-|TRBV30|-|TRBJ2-6
CAGLITANVLTF
TGTGCCGGCCTCATAACGGCCAACGTCCTGACTTTC
>-|TRBV2|-|TRBJ2-5
CASRGTLQETQYF
TGTGCCAGCCGGGGGACTCTACAAGAGACCCAGTACTTC
>-|TRBV6-4|few|TRBJ1-1
CASSDSRGNTEAFF
TGTGCCAGCAGTGACTCCAGGGGGAACACTGAAGCTTTCTTT
>TRBD1|TRBV5-1|-|TRBJ2-3
CASSLRGLGEDTQYF
TGCGCCAGCAGCTTGAGGGGGCTCGGTGAAGATACGCAGTATTTT
>-|TRBV4-3|few|TRBJ1-5
CASSQSGAGNQPQHF
TGCGCCAGCAGCCAATCTGGGGCAGGCAATCAGCCCCAGCATTTT
>-|TRBV11-2|-|TRBJ1-1
CASSLDQWQFEAFF
TGTGCCAGCAGCTTAGATCAATGGCAGTTTGAAGCTTTCTTT
>-|TRBV7-2|-|TRBJ1-2
CASSLPGNYGYTF
TGTGCCAGCAGCTTACCGGGAAACTATGGCTACACCTTC
>-|TRBV29-1|-|TRBJ1-2
CSVQEGPRGDYGYTF
TGCAGCGTCCAAGAGGGACCCCGGGGGGACTATGGCTACACCTTC
>TRBD1|TRBV19|-|TRBJ1-2
CASSTGQGFYGYTF
TGTGCCAGTAGTACGGGACAGGGGTTTTATGGCTACACCTTC
>TRBD1|TRBV27|few|TRBJ2-4
CASRPHRGGAPDIQYF
TGTGCCAGCCGGCCACACAGAGGGGGCGCCCCGGACATTCAGTACTTC
>TRBD1|TRBV30|-|TRBJ2-5
CAWSVQGQGETQYF
TGTGCCTGGAGTGTACAGGGACAGGGTGAGACCCAGTACTTC